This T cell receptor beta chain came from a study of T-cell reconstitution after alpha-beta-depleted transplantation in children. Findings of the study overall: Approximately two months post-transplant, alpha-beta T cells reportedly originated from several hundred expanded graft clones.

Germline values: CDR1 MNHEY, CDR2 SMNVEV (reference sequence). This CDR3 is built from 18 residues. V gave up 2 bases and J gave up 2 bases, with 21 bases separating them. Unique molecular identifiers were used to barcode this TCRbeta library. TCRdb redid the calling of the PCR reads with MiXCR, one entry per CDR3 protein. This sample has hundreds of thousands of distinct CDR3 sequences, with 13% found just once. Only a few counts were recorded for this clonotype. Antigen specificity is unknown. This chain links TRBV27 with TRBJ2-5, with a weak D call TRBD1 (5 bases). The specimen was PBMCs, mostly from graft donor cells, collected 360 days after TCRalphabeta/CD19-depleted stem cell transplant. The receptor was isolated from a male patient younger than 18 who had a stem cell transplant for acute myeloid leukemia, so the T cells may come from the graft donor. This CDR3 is CASSLEAGMGSAQETQYF. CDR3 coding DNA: TGTGCCAGCAGTTTAGAGGCAGGGATGGGGTCAGCACAAGAGACCCAGTACTTC.